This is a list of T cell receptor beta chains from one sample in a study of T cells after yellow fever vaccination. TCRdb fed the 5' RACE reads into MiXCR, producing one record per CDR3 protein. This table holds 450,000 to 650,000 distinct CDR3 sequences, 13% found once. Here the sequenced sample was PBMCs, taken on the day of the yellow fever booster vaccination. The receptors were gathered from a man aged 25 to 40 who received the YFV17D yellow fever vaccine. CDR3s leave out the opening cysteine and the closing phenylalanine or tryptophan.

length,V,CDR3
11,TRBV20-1,SAPVGQGYGYT
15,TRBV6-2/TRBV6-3,ASSYPTGAGSYNEQF
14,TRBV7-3,ASSSRTSGSYNEQF
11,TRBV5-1,ASSLTKNTEAF
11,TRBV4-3,ASSQAGADTQY
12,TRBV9,ASSVAGTSYEQY
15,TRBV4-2,ASSQDPLAGRPGEQY
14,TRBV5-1,ASSLGPAGPLLEQY
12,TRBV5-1,ASSFGAGPYEQY
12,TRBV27,ASSFDRPYNEQF
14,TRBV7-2,ASSLVGTSYTNEQF
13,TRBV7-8,ASSFGTSKAAEQF
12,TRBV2,ASSVSGVQETQY
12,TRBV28,ASSEGAGENEQF
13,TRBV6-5,ASSYRGRNTGELF
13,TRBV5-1,ASSPSEYSTETQY
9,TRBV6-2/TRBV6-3,ASSYSQRLF
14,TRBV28,ASRSRLAGGYNEQF
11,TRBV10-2,ASSAGGAYEQY
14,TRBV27,ASSFGGTSGQETQY
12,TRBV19,ASRSGSPRGEQY
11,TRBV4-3,ASSQDPRVGYT
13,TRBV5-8,ASSSGDSTNTEAF
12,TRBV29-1,SVEASGGGETQY
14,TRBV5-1,ASSPTSGSGLDTQY
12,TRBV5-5,ASSLAQLVREQY
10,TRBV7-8,ASSTTGGELF
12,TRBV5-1,ASRLLAGNNEQF